This TCR beta chain was retrieved from a study of memory CD4+ T cells and cytomegalovirus serostatus. The study's findings and limits: About 40% of the roughly 150 known CMV-associated TCRbeta sequences appeared in CD4+ memory.

A note on this clone: Its antigen is not identified.

Authors' analysis steps: Out-of-frame sequences were removed, leaving a few million distinct TCRbeta sequences. Profiled with immunoSEQ multiplex PCR; TCRdb holds only in-frame clones, not every one. V and J calls and clone size come straight from that table; D and trimming were deduced from the DNA. The data show fewer than 90,000 clones, approximately 78% seen once. The sort gate was single viable CD3+CD4+CD8-CD45RO+ cells for memory CD4+ T cells. The V end was cut by 1 base, the J end by 7 bases, with 11 bases between. Per the germline V gene, CDR1 is SGHNT and CDR2 is YYREEE (reference sequence). The CDR3 consists of 13 residues.

The chain couples TRBV5-4 to TRBJ1-2; D uncertain. This clonotype was obtained from an adult in good health and CMV-seropositive. The specimen was memory CD4+ T cells from blood. The CDR3 DNA sequence: TGTGCCAGCAGCTTGTATTGGGGTTCTGGCTACACCTTC. This encodes CASSLYWGSGYTF.